One sample yielded the 8 T cell receptor beta chains listed below, sequenced in a study of early T cells in non-severe SARS-CoV-2 infection. In TCRdb, the 5' RACE reads were re-called with MiXCR into one record per CDR3 protein. The sample carries under 30,000 distinct CDR3 sequences, 5% recorded once. The sample consisted of whole blood. These receptors were collected from an adult who was a healthcare worker with PCR-confirmed SARS-CoV-2 infection or an uninfected control (not recorded which).

The chain recombines TRBV12-3 or TRBV12-4 with TRBJ1-6; TRBD1 aligns across 7 bases. There are 13 residues in the CDR3. The V gene end was trimmed by 6 bases and the J gene end by 10 bases; junction bases not matched to a gene: 6. CDR3 in amino acids: CASSRDSRSPLHF. DNA for the CDR3: TGTGCCAGCAGCCGGGACAGCCGGTCACCCCTCCACTTT.

This clonotype was seen many times. V is TRBV14 and J is TRBJ2-1; tentatively, D is TRBD2 (5 bases). CDR1 is SGHDN and CDR2 is FVKESK in the germline V gene. V was shortened by 2 bases and J by 5 bases, with 13 bases between the two germline ends. The length of the CDR3 is 15 residues. The CDR3: CASSQLAGFDNEQFF. For the CDR3, the DNA is TGTGCCAGCAGCCAACTTGCGGGTTTCGACAATGAGCAGTTCTTC.

Many counts were recorded for this clonotype. The V call is TRBV6-1, the J call TRBJ2-1; 8 positions agree with TRBD2. V gave up 6 bases and J gave up 8 bases; unmatched junction bases: 6. From germline, CDR1 is MNHNS and CDR2 SASEGT. This CDR3 has 13 amino acids. CDR3 loop: CASRAGVRDEQFF. The CDR3, as DNA: TGTGCCAGCAGAGCGGGGGTTCGGGATGAGCAGTTCTTC.

The sample holds many counts of this clonotype. The V call is TRBV3-1, the J call TRBJ1-6, with 9 bases that match TRBD1. Germline V gene data show CDR1 as LGHDT and CDR2 as YNNKEL (reference sequence). The CDR3 totals 15 residues. Trimming removed 0 bases from V and 9 bases from J; junction bases left unmatched: 3. In nucleotides, the CDR3 is TGTGCCAGCAGCCAAGAAGGGACAGGGAGTTCACCCCTCCACTTT. It translates to CASSQEGTGSSPLHF.

The sample holds many counts of this clonotype. V usage is TRBV7-9 and J usage is TRBJ2-1, with D possibly called TRBD1 or TRBD2 (5 bases each). Trimming removed 5 bases at V and 11 bases at J, with 19 bases between. In germline, CDR1 is SEHNR, CDR2 FQNEAQ (reference sequence). CDR3 length: 14 amino acids. CDR3 DNA: TGTGCCAGCAGCCGCACCACCGGGACCGAGAAGCAGTTCTTC. Encoded protein: CASSRTTGTEKQFF.

Ten or more counts support this clonotype. The V and J genes are TRBV28 and TRBJ2-7; no firm D call. The germline V gene has CDR1 MDHEN and CDR2 SYDVKM. V was pared by 5 bases and J by 4 bases, with 6 bases between. The CDR3 runs 11 residues. CDR3 sequence reads: CASSDSYEQYF. Here the CDR3 DNA reads TGTGCCAGCAGTGACTCTTACGAGCAGTACTTC.

The rearrangement joins TRBV29-1 to TRBJ1-1; D is ambiguous. V was pared by 4 bases and J by 1 base, with 7 bases between. Per the germline V gene, CDR1 is SQVTM and CDR2 is ANQGSEA. The CDR3 runs 12 residues. The CDR3 reads CSVGTGNTEAFF. CDR3 coding DNA: TGCAGCGTTGGGACGGGGAACACTGAAGCTTTCTTT.

This clonotype was seen repeatedly, ten times or more. V gene TRBV10-3 combines with J gene TRBJ2-1; 11 nucleotides align to TRBD2. This CDR3 contains 15 residues. Germline V gene sequence: CDR1 ENHRY, CDR2 SYGVKD. The J segment lost 13 bases and the V segment lost 7 bases, leaving 15 bases of the junction unmatched. The CDR3, as DNA: TGTGCCATCACCGATAATATAGCGGGGGGGAAAACTCAGTTCTTC. The encoded protein is CAITDNIAGGKTQFF.